This is a list of T cell receptor beta chains from one sample in a study of blood T cell repertoires in COVID-19. Profiling relied on immunoSEQ multiplex PCR, and the TCRdb table lists in-frame clones only, not all of them. The repertoire consists of about 150,000 clones, with roughly 85% occurring once and the leading ten covering around 8%. The sample consisted of peripheral blood. The receptors were gathered from a woman aged 55-70 years with COVID-19, enrolled during active disease. CDR3s include the opening cysteine and the closing phenylalanine or tryptophan. A D gene is named only where the DNA matches it firmly. Part of the rows lack a size; the others show once, few, many or a class for expanded clones.

NA,NA,TRBV5-1,TRBJ2-3,TGCGCCAGCAGCTTGGGTCCGGGGGGCTTGGATACGCAGTATTTT,CASSLGPGGLDTQYF
TRBD2,NA,TRBV9,TRBJ2-1,TGTGCCAGCAGCGTGGGGACTAGTTCGTATGAGCAGTTCTTC,CASSVGTSSYEQFF
NA,NA,TRBV2,TRBJ1-2,TGTGCCAGCAGAATGGGGGGAGGGAACTATGGCTACACCTTC,CASRMGGGNYGYTF
TRBD2,NA,TRBV5-4,TRBJ2-7,TGTGCCAGCAGCTCTAAGCGGGGCCCCTACGAGCAGTACTTC,CASSSKRGPYEQYF
NA,once,TRBV6-1,TRBJ1-4,TGTGCCAGCAGTGAAGAAGTAGTAATCCGGAGCGAAAAACTGTTTTTT,CASSEEVVIRSEKLFF
NA,NA,TRBV11-2,TRBJ1-2,TGTGCCAGCAGCTTAAACAGCTATGGCTACACCTTC,CASSLNSYGYTF
NA,NA,TRBV7-9,TRBJ1-1,TGTGCCAGCAGCTTCGGGGGGCAGGGCGGGCAGAACACTGAAGCTTTCTTT,CASSFGGQGGQNTEAFF
TRBD1,NA,TRBV6-1,TRBJ2-5,TGTGCCAGCAGTGAAGCGCGGGCAGGGGGCCCCTACCAAGAGACCCAGTACTTC,CASSEARAGGPYQETQYF
NA,NA,TRBV10-2,TRBJ1-5,TGCGCCAGCAGTGAGATTCAGGGCTCCCAGCATTTT,CASSEIQGSQHF
TRBD2,NA,TRBV19,TRBJ2-1,TGTGCCAGTAGTAGGCCTAGCGGGCCGAAGGGAAATGAGCAGTTCTTC,CASSRPSGPKGNEQFF
TRBD1,few,TRBV6-5,TRBJ1-2,TGTGCCAGCAGTCCCAGGGGGCAGAATGGCTACACCTTC,CASSPRGQNGYTF
NA,many,TRBV9,TRBJ2-3,TGTGCCAGCAGCGTAGATAACGGAGGCACCACAGATACGCAGTATTTT,CASSVDNGGTTDTQYF
TRBD1,NA,TRBV7-8,TRBJ1-2,TGTGCCAGCAGCTTCTCGGGACAGGGGATGGGTGGCTACACCTTC,CASSFSGQGMGGYTF
NA,once,TRBV7-2,TRBJ1-1,TGTGCCAGCAGCTTAACAGGAATGAACACTGAAGCTTTCTTT,CASSLTGMNTEAFF
NA,NA,TRBV19,TRBJ1-5,TGTGCCAGTAGTATCAAGCCTACAGGCTATAGCAATCAGCCCCAGCATTTT,CASSIKPTGYSNQPQHF
NA,NA,TRBV6-1,TRBJ1-5,TGTGCCAGCAGTGAATGGGGATCGGGGAAGCAGCCCCAGCATTTT,CASSEWGSGKQPQHF
NA,NA,TRBV5-4,TRBJ1-1,TGTGCCAGCAGCTCCGAATCGGGAGGCAGTACTGAAGCTTTCTTT,CASSSESGGSTEAFF
NA,few,TRBV18,TRBJ1-6,TGTGCCAGCTCCCCACAGAGCTCCTATAATTCACCCCTCCACTTT,CASSPQSSYNSPLHF
TRBD1,NA,TRBV27,TRBJ2-5,TGTGCCAGCAGTCCTAAGGACAGGGGGAGAGAGACCCAGTACTTC,CASSPKDRGRETQYF
NA,NA,TRBV15,TRBJ2-4,TGTGCCACCAGCAGAGAGGTCAGTGCCCTGAACATTCAGTACTTC,CATSREVSALNIQYF
NA,few,TRBV6-5,TRBJ1-1,TGTGCCTCTCGAAGGGGAGGGGAAGCTTTCTTT,CASRRGGEAFF
NA,NA,TRBV5-1,TRBJ2-7,TGCGCCAGCAGCTTGTCAGGGGTCTCCTACGAGCAGTACTTC,CASSLSGVSYEQYF
TRBD1,NA,TRBV10-3,TRBJ2-1,TGTGCCATTCAGGGACAGGGCTCCTACAATGAGCAGTTCTTC,CAIQGQGSYNEQFF
TRBD1,NA,TRBV19,TRBJ2-1,TGTGCCAGTCGCATTACAGGGGGCAATGAGCAGTTCTTC,CASRITGGNEQFF
TRBD2,NA,TRBV29-1,TRBJ2-7,TGCAGCGTTGCCCCGGGTAGCGGGAGCAGAATCTACGAGCAGTACTTC,CSVAPGSGSRIYEQYF
NA,NA,TRBV27,TRBJ1-5,TGTGCCAGCAGAGGGACTGGCTATAGCAATCAGCCCCAGCATTTT,CASRGTGYSNQPQHF
NA,NA,TRBV5-1,TRBJ2-2,TGCGCCAGCAGCCTGAGGGCGCGTTCATTCACCGGGGAGCTGTTTTTT,CASSLRARSFTGELFF
NA,NA,TRBV11-3,TRBJ1-1,TGTGCCAGCAGCCTCGGACAACGCACTGAAGCTTTCTTT,CASSLGQRTEAFF
TRBD1,NA,TRBV7-6,TRBJ1-1,TGTGCCAGCAGCGTCCGGGACAGGGGGGTCACTGAAGCTTTCTTT,CASSVRDRGVTEAFF
NA,NA,TRBV4-2,TRBJ1-6,TGTGCCAGCAGCCAAGGTGCATCCAGGCTTAATTCACCCCTCCACTTT,CASSQGASRLNSPLHF
TRBD1,NA,TRBV27,TRBJ1-5,TGTGCCAGCACAAGCCGGACAGGGCAAAATAGCAATCAGCCCCAGCATTTT,CASTSRTGQNSNQPQHF
NA,NA,TRBV2,TRBJ2-7,TGTGCCAGCAGGCTCCAGGGACTGGGGAAACACGAGCAGTACTTC,CASRLQGLGKHEQYF
TRBD2,NA,TRBV18,TRBJ2-7,TGTGCCAGCTCGCCCACTGGAGCGGGAGGGTCCTACGAGCAGTACTTC,CASSPTGAGGSYEQYF
NA,NA,TRBV10-2,TRBJ1-3,TGCGCCAGCACCCAACAGGGTGAAAACACCATATATTTT,CASTQQGENTIYF
TRBD1,NA,TRBV5-1,TRBJ2-2,TGCGCCAGCAGCTGGGGACAGGGGGTAAACACCGGGGAGCTGTTTTTT,CASSWGQGVNTGELFF
TRBD1,NA,TRBV3-1/TRBV3-2,TRBJ1-2,TGTGCCAGCAGCCCACGGGACAGGGTCCATGGCTACACCTTC,CASSPRDRVHGYTF
TRBD2,NA,TRBV27,TRBJ2-5,TGTGCCAGCAGGCGGGGGGGGGAAGAGACCCAGTACTTC,CASRRGGEETQYF
NA,NA,TRBV24-1,TRBJ2-5,TGTGCCACCAGTTCCCCAAATCAAGAGACCCAGTACTTC,CATSSPNQETQYF
TRBD1,NA,TRBV5-1,TRBJ1-2,TGCGCCAGCAGCTTGGGTTCGACAGGGGGTCATGGCTACACCTTC,CASSLGSTGGHGYTF
TRBD1,NA,TRBV19,TRBJ1-4,TGTGCCAGTAGTCGGACAGGGATGGATGAAAAACTGTTTTTT,CASSRTGMDEKLFF
NA,once,TRBV3-1/TRBV3-2,TRBJ2-3,TGTGCCAGCAGCCGAGACGCAGGGTTGAGCACAGATACGCAGTATTTT,CASSRDAGLSTDTQYF
NA,NA,TRBV24-1,TRBJ2-5,TGTGCCACCTGGCAGGAGACCCAGTACTTC,CATWQETQYF
NA,NA,TRBV6-6,TRBJ1-1,TGTGCCAGCAGCCCTCTTAACAGGGATGGGACTGAAGCTTTCTTT,CASSPLNRDGTEAFF
NA,NA,TRBV7-9,TRBJ1-2,TGTGCCAGTTCGCCCCGGGTCTATGGCTACACCTTC,CASSPRVYGYTF
TRBD1,few,TRBV14,TRBJ1-1,TGTGCCAGCAGCCAAATAAGAAGGTGGACGACAGGGAGCACTGAAGCTTTCTTT,CASSQIRRWTTGSTEAFF
NA,NA,TRBV7-6,TRBJ2-2,TGTGCCAGCAGCTTATTACGGACCGGGGAGCTGTTTTTT,CASSLLRTGELFF
TRBD1,NA,TRBV3-1/TRBV3-2,TRBJ2-7,TGTGCCAGCAGCCATCAGGGGGCTTACGAGCAGTACTTC,CASSHQGAYEQYF
NA,NA,TRBV6-4,TRBJ2-5,TGTGCCAGCAAAACTAGGCGGCAAAAAGAGACCCAGTACTTC,CASKTRRQKETQYF